The 22 T cell receptor beta chains given below trace back to one sample, sequenced in a study of monozygotic twins with cystic fibrosis. Data came from immunoSEQ multiplex PCR; TCRdb stores just in-frame clones and leaves some out. Among some 20,000 clones listed, approximately 87% were seen once. The material sequenced was blood. These TCRs come from a woman aged 25 to 39 with cystic fibrosis.

This chain joins TRBV4-2 and TRBJ2-2; TRBD1 is a possible D gene (6 bases). The germline gives CDR1 LGHNA, CDR2 YNFKEQ. The CDR3 contains 14 residues. The V gene lost 4 bases and the J gene lost 2 bases, with 8 bases spanning the gap. CDR3 region: CASSLGGNTGELFF. CDR3 nucleotide sequence: TGTGCCAGCAGCCTAGGGGGTAACACCGGGGAGCTGTTTTTT.

In nucleotides, the CDR3 is TGTGCCTGGAGTGTACCCGGACAGGGGATCTATGGCTACACCTTC. Translated, it gives CAWSVPGQGIYGYTF. This chain connects TRBV30 to TRBJ1-2; 9 nucleotides align to TRBD1. CDR1 GTSNPN and CDR2 SVGIG come from the germline V gene (reference sequence). CDR3 length: 15 amino acids. Trimming at V came to 0 bases and at J to 4 bases, leaving 6 bases not matched to a gene.

The chain combines TRBV4-3 with TRBJ1-2; D is ambiguous. Trimming took 0 bases from V and 6 from J, leaving 14 bases between them. The CDR3 is 15 amino acids. Germline CDR1 LGHNA, CDR2 YSLEER. The CDR3 sequence is CASSQDGIPRDGYTF. The CDR3, as DNA: TGCGCCAGCAGCCAAGATGGGATCCCACGGGATGGCTACACCTTC.

This chain connects TRBV5-1 to TRBJ2-5, with 10 bases matching TRBD1. The V segment lost 3 bases and the J segment 1 base; nucleotides outside the gene matches: 6. CDR3 length: 16 residues. CDR1 is SGHRS and CDR2 is YFSETQ in the germline V gene. CDR3 residues: CASSYRWTGGQETQYF. In DNA, the CDR3 is TGCGCCAGCAGCTACCGGTGGACAGGGGGCCAAGAGACCCAGTACTTC.

The chain has TRBV7-9 and TRBJ2-7; D is unresolved. This CDR3 spans 13 amino acids. Germline V CDR1 and CDR2: SEHNR, FQNEAQ (reference sequence). V gave up 2 bases and J gave up 3 bases, with 8 bases separating them. The CDR3 sequence is CASSLPPYYEQYF. In nucleotides, the CDR3 is TGTGCCAGCAGCTTACCGCCCTACTACGAGCAGTACTTC.

This clone was seen more than once but under ten times. CDR3 amino acids: CASRPGGVMALHF. In DNA, the CDR3 is TGTGCCAGCAGACCAGGCGGGGTAATGGCCCTCCACTTT. The V call is TRBV6-1, the J call TRBJ1-6; D uncertain. Trimming left V 6 bases short and J 14 bases short, with 17 bases between. CDR3 length equals 13 residues. The germline V gene has CDR1 MNHNS and CDR2 SASEGT.

The rearrangement links TRBV6-5 to TRBJ1-6; TRBD1 is a possible D gene (6 bases). Trimming took off 2 bases at V and 3 bases at J, with 8 bases between the two ends. The CDR3 is made up of 15 amino acids. CDR1 is MNHEY, CDR2 SVGAGI, per germline. CDR3 DNA sequence: TGTGCCAGCAGTTACGGCAGGGGCTATAATTCACCCCTCCACTTT. Translating it yields CASSYGRGYNSPLHF.

The chain employs TRBV9 and TRBJ1-2; no clear D. V lost 4 bases to trimming and J lost 3 bases, with 16 bases between them. Germline CDR1 is SGDLS and CDR2 is YYNGEE. CDR3 length: 15 residues. The CDR3 reads CASSPTYDGYYGYTF. Here the CDR3 DNA reads TGTGCCAGCAGCCCTACCTATGACGGGTACTATGGCTACACCTTC.

V gene TRBV27 combines with J gene TRBJ1-2; possible D gene TRBD1, 5 bases. Germline CDR1 MNHEY, CDR2 SMNVEV (reference sequence). Trimming pared 0 bases from V and 5 bases from J, leaving 25 bases between. The CDR3 length is 19 residues. The CDR3 DNA reads TGTGCCAGCAGTTTATCGAATATTCGACGCCCGGGACGGTTATATGGCTACACCTTC. This codes for CASSLSNIRRPGRLYGYTF.

This chain uses TRBV7-9 with TRBJ2-1, with 7 bases aligning to TRBD2. There are 14 residues in the CDR3. Germline CDR1 SEHNR, CDR2 FQNEAQ (reference sequence). The V segment lost 3 bases and the J segment 3 bases; nucleotides outside the gene matches: 2. CDR3 nucleotide sequence: TGTGCCAGCAGCTTTCCGGGGGGCTACAATGAGCAGTTCTTC. Amino acid sequence: CASSFPGGYNEQFF.

This clone has just one count. The chain combines TRBV29-1 with TRBJ2-1; unclear D gene. Germline-derived CDR1 and CDR2 are SQVTM and ANQGSEA. Trimming shortened V by 1 base and J by 5 bases, and 6 bases separated the two germline ends. CDR3 length: 12 residues. CDR3 coding DNA: TGCAGCGTTGAAGGAGTAAACAATGAGCAGTTCTTC. Protein: CSVEGVNNEQFF.

This clone was seen only a few times. This chain connects TRBV6-5 to TRBJ1-2, with a tentative D call TRBD1 (5 bases). Germline-derived CDR1 and CDR2 are MNHEY and SVGAGI. Trimming left V 2 bases short and J 6 bases short, with 13 bases between. The CDR3 spans 14 residues. The CDR3 protein is CASSYGTVRDGYTF. The CDR3 bases are TGTGCCAGCAGTTACGGGACCGTACGGGATGGCTACACCTTC.

This clone was observed a single time. The chain employs TRBV5-1 and TRBJ2-5; tentative D call: TRBD1 (5 bases). V lost 1 base and J 5 bases, leaving 12 bases between the germline ends. The germline V gene encodes CDR1 SGHRS and CDR2 YFSETQ. The CDR3 spans 14 residues. The chain's CDR3 is CASSLIQGMETQYF. Here the CDR3 DNA reads TGCGCCAGCAGCTTGATCCAGGGAATGGAGACCCAGTACTTC. The whole variable domain, filled in from reference TRBV5-1 and TRBJ2-5, reads KAGVTQTPRYLIKTRGQQVTLSCSPISGHRSVSWYQQTPGQGLQFLFEYFSETQRNKGNFPGRFSGRQFSNSRSEMNVSTLELGDSALYLCASSLIQGMETQYFGPGTRLLVL.

V and J are TRBV27 and TRBJ1-2; D gene uncertain. The CDR3 length is 16 residues. Looked up from germline, CDR1 is MNHEY and CDR2 is SMNVEV (reference sequence). Trimming cost V 5 bases and J 5 bases, with 21 bases left between them. DNA for the CDR3: TGTGCCAGCAGTCCTAGACATACGGATGGGATTTATGGCTACACCTTC. Translated, it gives CASSPRHTDGIYGYTF.

J is TRBJ1-4 and V is TRBV5-1; TRBD1 matches 7 bases. This CDR3 region has 15 residues. Germline V gene lookup returns CDR1 SGHRS and CDR2 YFSETQ. The V and J ends lost 1 base and 10 bases, in that order; junction bases with no gene match: 10. CDR3 protein: CASSLYTDRRIKLFF. CDR3 nucleotide sequence: TGCGCCAGCAGCTTGTACACGGACAGGAGAATAAAACTGTTTTTT.

The chain recombines TRBV11-2 with TRBJ1-2; D is uncertain. Germline CDR1 SGHAT, CDR2 FQNNGV. The CDR3 is made up of 13 amino acids. The V gene lost 5 bases and the J gene lost 3 bases, with 10 bases spanning the gap. CDR3 in DNA: TGTGCCAGCAGCCCACCAGGCGACTATGGCTACACCTTC. Translated, it gives CASSPPGDYGYTF.

This chain links TRBV28 with TRBJ1-5, with D possibly TRBD1 on 6 matching bases. The CDR3 is made up of 16 amino acids. The germline gives CDR1 MDHEN, CDR2 SYDVKM. Trimming removed 2 bases from V and 6 bases from J, with 17 bases in between. The CDR3 nucleotides read TGTGCCAGCAGTTTAGAGTCAGGGGCGAGAAGTCAGCCCCAGCATTTT. Translating gives CASSLESGARSQPQHF.

The chain couples TRBV9 to TRBJ1-2, with 10 nucleotides matching TRBD1. CDR3 length equals 14 residues. Trimming took 0 bases from V and 5 from J; bases not matched to a gene: 1. The V gene's germline CDR1 is SGDLS and CDR2 YYNGEE. CDR3 nucleotides: TGTGCCAGCAGCGTAGGGGACAGGGGTTATGGCTACACCTTC. This gives the protein CASSVGDRGYGYTF.

The CDR3 here is CASSLLERRKDQPQHF. The CDR3, as DNA: TGTGCCAGCAGTCTCCTAGAGCGCCGAAAGGATCAGCCCCAGCATTTT. The rearrangement uses TRBV28 and TRBJ1-5; D unclear. V was shortened by 5 bases and J by 5 bases, with 19 bases between the two germline ends. CDR1 is MDHEN, CDR2 SYDVKM, per germline. The CDR3 is made up of 16 amino acids.

The gene calls are TRBV19 and TRBJ1-5; 9 bases match TRBD1. The trim removed 8 bases at V and 7 bases at J, leaving 9 bases unmatched. CDR1 LNHDA and CDR2 SQIVND come from the germline V gene (reference sequence). The CDR3 has 14 residues. Here the CDR3 reads CASQEDRGRQPQHF. Here the CDR3 DNA reads TGTGCCAGTCAAGAGGACAGGGGACGACAGCCCCAGCATTTT.

V is TRBV5-4 and J is TRBJ1-6; TRBD1 matches 8 bases. Germline V gene data show CDR1 as SGHNT and CDR2 as YYREEE (reference sequence). The CDR3 totals 15 residues. Trimming removed 4 bases from V and 16 bases from J; junction bases left unmatched: 16. CDR3 in amino acids: CASSPGGQGANKLHF. CDR3 in DNA: TGTGCCAGCAGCCCGGGAGGCCAGGGGGCCAACAAACTCCACTTT.

This clone was seen just once. This chain uses TRBV18 with TRBJ2-1; D remains unclear. The CDR3 has 14 amino acids. Germline V CDR1 and CDR2: KGHSH, LQKENI. Trimming took 1 base from V and 7 from J, leaving 11 bases between them. The DNA of the CDR3 is TGTGCCAGCTCACCACGAGACCTAGGGAATGAGCAGTTCTTC. The encoded protein is CASSPRDLGNEQFF.